This T cell receptor (beta chain) was identified in a study of CD8 T cells in ankylosing spondylitis (dated by TCRdb to 2016 to 2017). For the study in its entirety: The study profiled T cell receptor beta repertoires in healthy donors and ankylosing spondylitis patients to find disease-linked TCR variants. The full study cohort was made up of about two dozen ankylosing spondylitis patients and about a hundred healthy donors. Peripheral blood was sampled, and synovial fluid was additionally collected from ankylosing spondylitis patients.

The sample was run on an Illumina HiSeq 2500. TCR beta libraries were prepared by quantitative 5'-RACE with molecular barcodes. Concerning the study's data processing: To identify disease-linked TCR variants, a new computational method was used, one built on a probabilistic model of VDJ rearrangement. TCRdb trimmed the raw reads at Q25, called clones with MiXCR and kept productive beta chains. CDR3 protein duplicates are merged, each entry listing the most common genes and DNA. The V and J calls and clone size are TCRdb's, not the authors'. The sample includes 670,000 or so distinct CDR3 sequences, with 15% to 20% observed a single time. Jointly, the top ten make up around 19% of the sample. About this clonotype itself: Its binding antigen is unknown. Per-base quality was not reported, and no clone a single base away is much larger than it.

Points the paper makes about the study in general: According to the report, matched synovial fluid samples from ankylosing spondylitis patients were significantly enriched for the disease-linked clones. Some motif variants were previously reported in synovial fluid and blood of reactive arthritis patients, suggesting common disease-initiation mechanisms. A TCR beta motif made up of several highly homologous amino acid variants appeared to be characteristic of blood from ankylosing spondylitis patients. A CD8+ phenotype was shown by the disease-linked clones, which were found at relatively low frequencies in peripheral blood.

V is pruned by 6 bases and J by 6 bases, leaving 1 base of the junction without a gene match. The CDR3 holds 11 amino acids from the cysteine to the phenylalanine. The entry retains the CDR3 DNA only, 33 bases that are in frame from base 1. Sequencing was done on a sample of blood, either unsorted or a sorted T cell fraction (not recorded which). The rearranged segments are TRBV12-3 or TRBV12-4 and TRBJ1-2; a stretch of 7 junction bases matches TRBD1. The sequence derives from a male donor with ankylosing spondylitis. The base sequence is TGTGCCAGCAGCGACAGGGATGGCTACACCTTC. The resulting protein is CASSDRDGYTF.